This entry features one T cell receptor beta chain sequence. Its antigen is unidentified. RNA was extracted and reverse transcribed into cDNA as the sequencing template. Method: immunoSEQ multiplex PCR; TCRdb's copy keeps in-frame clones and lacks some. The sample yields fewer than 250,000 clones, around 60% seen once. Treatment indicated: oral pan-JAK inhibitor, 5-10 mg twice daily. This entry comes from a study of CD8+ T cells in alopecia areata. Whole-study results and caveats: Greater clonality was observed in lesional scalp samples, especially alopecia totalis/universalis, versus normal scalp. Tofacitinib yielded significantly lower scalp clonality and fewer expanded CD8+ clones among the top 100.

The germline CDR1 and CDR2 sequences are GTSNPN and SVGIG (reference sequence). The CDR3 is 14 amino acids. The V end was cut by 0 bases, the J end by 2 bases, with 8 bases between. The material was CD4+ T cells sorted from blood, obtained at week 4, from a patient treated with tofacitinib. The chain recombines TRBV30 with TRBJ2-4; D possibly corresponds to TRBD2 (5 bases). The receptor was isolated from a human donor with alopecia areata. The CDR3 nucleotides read TGTGCCTGGAGTGTACGAGGGACCAAAAACATTCAGTACTTC. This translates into CAWSVRGTKNIQYF.